This T cell receptor beta chain was documented in a study of neurological immune-mediated disorders. Study-wide results and limits: None of the features examined (clinical or MRI) was associated with the multiple sclerosis repertoire cluster.

MiXCR was run by TCRdb on the 5' RACE reads, yielding one entry per CDR3 protein. Of tens of thousands of distinct CDR3 sequences detected, 4.1% appear once; the ten largest clones hold roughly 2.8%. CDR3 length equals 14 residues. The J segment lost 1 base and the V segment lost 4 bases, leaving 4 bases of the junction unmatched. CDR1 is SGHRS, CDR2 YFSETQ, per germline. This clonotype was detected ten times or more. Its matching antigen is unknown. The chain carries TRBV5-1 and TRBJ1-1; the match to TRBD1 covers 7 bases. Sequencing input: PBMCs. The receptor's source is a man between 50 and 59 years old with multiple sclerosis. The CDR3 here is CASSRRDRNTEAFF. The CDR3 region has the DNA TGCGCCAGCAGCAGACGGGACAGGAACACTGAAGCTTTCTTT.